These 19 T cell receptor beta chains came from one sample sequenced in a study of CD8+CD57+ T cells in acquired aplastic anemia. Genomic DNA provided the template from which TCR beta VDJ and CDR3 profiles were obtained. Each CDR3 protein gets one entry after TCRdb re-called the reads with MiXCR. This repertoire shows 400,000 to 450,000 distinct CDR3 sequences, about two thirds found once; its top ten account for 3.5% to 4.5%. Sequenced input: sorted CD4+, CD8+, or CD8+CD57+ T cells (not recorded which) from PBMCs. Receptor source: a human donor in good health, serving as a control.

To note about this clonotype: This may come from a read error, since a much larger clone is one base off. Written as DNA, the CDR3 is TGTGCCAGCAGTGAAGCCGGGGGGAAGATAGATACGCAGTATTTT. Translation: CASSEAGGKIDTQYF. The chain combines TRBV6-5 with TRBJ2-3, with TRBD2 matching over 7 bases. Per germline, CDR1 MNHEY and CDR2 SVGAGI. This CDR3 is 15 amino acids long. V lost 5 bases, J lost 5 bases, and 10 bases stayed unmatched.

A note on this clonotype: At one of its ends the junction is not consistent with the germline gene, which may arise from a read error. The genes are TRBV29-1 and TRBJ1-1, with D maybe TRBD1 (5 bases). The germline V gene has CDR1 SQVTM and CDR2 ANQGSEA. This CDR3 has 12 amino acids. This CDR3 is CSAKSQRGEAFF. The CDR3 coding sequence is TGTAGCGCCAAAAGTCAGAGGGGCGAAGCTTTCTTT.

Of note for this clonotype: The junction shows a germline mismatch at one end, possibly a read error. The V call is TRBV20-1, the J call TRBJ1-5; no clear D gene. The CDR3 consists of 12 residues. Germline V gene sequence: CDR1 DFQATT, CDR2 SNEGSKA (reference sequence). The CDR3 region is CSARGDNRPQHF. CDR3 bases: TGCAGTGCTAGAGGTGACAATCGGCCCCAGCATTTT.

With regard to this clonotype: It is unclear where the CDR3 begins or ends on the DNA, so no DNA is shown, and the CDR3 is as TCRdb lists it. J is TRBJ1-2 and V is TRBV7-4. Looked up from germline, CDR1 is SGHVT and CDR2 is SQSDAQ. With termini counted, the CDR3 has 14 amino acids. The CDR3 loop reads CASSPRVSSTSGRF.

This clonotype appeared many times. The chain links TRBV6-5 to TRBJ1-5, with TRBD1 identical over 8 bases. Germline-derived CDR1 and CDR2 are MNHEY and SVGAGI. The CDR3 covers 16 residues. V shed 9 bases, J shed 0 bases, and the junction held 10 bases outside the gene matches. CDR3 residues: CASSGGDRYSNQPQHF. CDR3 DNA sequence: TGTGCCAGTTCAGGGGGGGACAGGTATAGCAATCAGCCCCAGCATTTT.

V is TRBV9 and J is TRBJ2-7, with 7 bases that match TRBD2. From germline, CDR1 is SGDLS and CDR2 YYNGEE. The CDR3 runs to 14 residues. The J segment lost 13 bases and the V segment lost 4 bases, leaving 17 bases of the junction unmatched. This CDR3 reads CASSSAIRGDYNYF. The CDR3 DNA is TGTGCCAGCAGCTCAGCGATCCGGGGGGACTACAATTACTTC.

This clonotype was found many times. V gene TRBV30 combines with J gene TRBJ1-1; unclear D gene. The CDR3 totals 14 residues. The V end lost 7 bases, the J end lost 4 bases, and 19 bases lay between the germline ends. Germline V gives CDR1 GTSNPN, CDR2 SVGIG (reference sequence). The CDR3, as DNA: TGTGCCTACACGCCTCGGGGTGTGAGCACTGAAGCTTTCTTT. This translates into CAYTPRGVSTEAFF.

The table lists this clonotype with a count of one. This sequence joins TRBV9 and TRBJ2-6, with D possibly called TRBD1 or TRBD2 (5 bases each). Looked up from germline, CDR1 is SGDLS and CDR2 is YYNGEE. V was trimmed by 0 bases and J by 14 bases, leaving 21 bases between them. The CDR3 covers 16 residues. CDR3 amino acids: CASSVGGVNYGYILTF. CDR3 bases: TGTGCCAGCAGCGTAGGAGGGGTTAACTATGGCTACATCCTGACTTTC.

This clonotype appeared many times. V gene TRBV20-1 combines with J gene TRBJ2-3; 10 positions match TRBD2. Germline CDR1 and CDR2: DFQATT and SNEGSKA (reference sequence). The CDR3 loop spans 16 amino acids. After removal of 3 bases from V and 3 bases from J, the junction contained 9 bases not matched to a gene. CDR3 bases: TGCAGTGCTAGGGAAGCGAAGCGGGGGGGTACAGATACGCAGTATTTT. Protein sequence: CSAREAKRGGTDTQYF.

As for this clonotype: Germline is not matched at one junction end, which may reflect a read error. The chain joins TRBV7-6 to TRBJ2-7; the D gene is possibly TRBD1 (5 bases). The germline CDR1 and CDR2 sequences are SGHVS and FNYEAQ. CDR3 length: 14 amino acids. The CDR3 coding sequence is TGTGCCAGCAGCTTCACGACAGAGACCTACAAGCAGTATTTC. It yields the protein CASSFTTETYKQYF. The complete variable domain, with remaining parts taken from reference TRBV7-6 and TRBJ2-7, reads GAGVSQSPRYKVTKRGQDVALRCDPISGHVSLYWYRQALGQGPEFLTYFNYEAQQDKSGLPNDRFSAERPEGSISTLTIQRTEQRDSAMYRCASSFTTETYKQYFGPGTRLTVT.

The rearrangement uses TRBV10-3 and TRBJ2-1, with 10 bases identical to TRBD2. The germline gives CDR1 ENHRY, CDR2 SYGVKD. The V gene end was trimmed by 6 bases and the J gene end by 2 bases; junction bases not matched to a gene: 7. CDR3 length: 16 amino acids. The chain's CDR3 is CAISYRTSGAYNEQFF. In DNA form, the CDR3 reads TGTGCCATCAGCTACCGGACTAGCGGTGCCTACAATGAGCAGTTCTTC.

This clonotype was detected ten times or more. The chain carries TRBV7-2 and TRBJ2-3; D might be TRBD2 (5 bases). The CDR3 runs 15 residues. Germline lookup yields CDR1 SGHTA and CDR2 FQGNSA. Trimming removed 1 base from V and 2 bases from J, with 10 bases in between. CDR3 residues: CASSLVDYFTDTQYF. The DNA for the CDR3 is TGTGCCAGCAGCTTAGTCGACTATTTCACAGATACGCAGTATTTT.

Concerning this clonotype: The germline gene is not matched at one end of the junction; a read error may be the cause. The rearrangement joins TRBV19 to TRBJ1-2; D is unresolved. The germline V gene has CDR1 LNHDA and CDR2 SQIVND (reference sequence). The CDR3 is made up of 13 amino acids. The CDR3 spells CSSSTDRKYGYTF. DNA for the CDR3: TGCAGCAGTAGTACTGACCGGAAGTATGGCTACACCTTC.

This clonotype showed up many times. The rearrangement uses TRBV10-3 and TRBJ1-4; a weak D match, TRBD1 (6 bases). V was cut by 5 bases and J by 6 bases, with 13 bases left in between. The CDR3 spans 14 residues. The V gene's germline CDR1 is ENHRY and CDR2 SYGVKD. CDR3 DNA: TGTGCCATCAGTTTAGGGGGACGGGATGAAAAACTGTTTTTT. Translation: CAISLGGRDEKLFF.

As regards this clonotype: The germline gene is not matched at one end of the junction; a read error may be the cause. The rearrangement links TRBV2 to TRBJ2-5; possibly TRBD1 for D (6 bases). There are 14 residues in the CDR3. Germline CDR1 SNHLY, CDR2 FYNNEI. CDR3 loop: CASSFIRTDETQYF. The CDR3 DNA follows: TGTGCCAGCAGCTTTATCAGGACAGATGAGACTCAGTACTTC.

This clonotype was recorded at least ten times. The chain employs TRBV2 and TRBJ1-2; 10 bases are a match to TRBD1. Unmatched junction bases numbered 7, after V lost 5 bases and J lost 1 base. The CDR3 length is 16 residues. Germline loops: CDR1 SNHLY, CDR2 FYNNEI. CDR3 in DNA: TGTGCCAGCAGTCGACAGGGGGCTAACCTTAACTATGGCTACACCTTC. As protein: CASSRQGANLNYGYTF.

This clonotype was counted between two and nine times. A read error is likely, as this CDR3 ends without the conserved phenylalanine or tryptophan. The limits of the CDR3 on the DNA are not certain, so only TCRdb's listed CDR3 is given. The chain recombines TRBV7-8 with TRBJ1-3. Germline values: CDR1 SGHVS, CDR2 FQNEAQ. Inclusive of both ends, the CDR3 amounts to 13 amino acids. The CDR3 reads CASSLSTYEQYFG.

The chain recombines TRBV20-1 with TRBJ2-1; 7 nucleotides match TRBD1. The CDR3 runs to 17 residues. CDR1 DFQATT and CDR2 SNEGSKA come from the germline V gene (reference sequence). V lost 6 bases to trimming and J lost 6 bases; unmatched junction nucleotides: 20. CDR3 residues: CSAGTENSNHDSNEQFF. CDR3 bases: TGCAGTGCGGGGACAGAGAATAGCAATCATGACTCCAATGAGCAGTTCTTC.

V is TRBV5-6 and J is TRBJ2-1; 8 positions agree with TRBD2. Losses at the gene ends were 6 bases for V and 3 bases for J; bases not matched to a gene: 11. This CDR3 spans 16 amino acids. Per the germline V gene, CDR1 is SGHDT and CDR2 is YYEEEE. The CDR3 region has the DNA TGTGCCAGCACCCTTGGCCCGGGAGGGGTCTACAATGAGCAGTTCTTC. Protein: CASTLGPGGVYNEQFF.